Given below is one T cell receptor beta chain in context. What it binds is not known. The data belong to a study of T cell responses to AZD1222 COVID-19 vaccine. Study-level points and caveats: Clonal diversity may have been underestimated in mostly white British donors. No repertoire was sampled before or during the peak T cell response, only after it. Per reports, nearly half of all spike-specific TCRs target regions that are unmutated in variants.

Generated by immunoSEQ multiplex PCR, the TCRdb table keeps only in-frame clones and is missing some. The table shows about 85,000 clones, with 89% occurring only once. The CDR3 has 15 amino acids. The germline V and J ends were trimmed by 0 bases and 14 bases, with 17 bases remaining between them. In germline, CDR1 is MGHRA, CDR2 YSYEKL. This chain joins TRBV4-1 and TRBJ1-6; TRBD1 might be the D (5 bases). The TCR originated in an adult in good health. The material was peripheral blood, obtained on day 0 of AZD1222 vaccination. The CDR3: CASSQEGTVGATLHF. The CDR3 DNA is TGCGCCAGCAGCCAAGAGGGGACTGTTGGGGCCACCCTCCACTTT.